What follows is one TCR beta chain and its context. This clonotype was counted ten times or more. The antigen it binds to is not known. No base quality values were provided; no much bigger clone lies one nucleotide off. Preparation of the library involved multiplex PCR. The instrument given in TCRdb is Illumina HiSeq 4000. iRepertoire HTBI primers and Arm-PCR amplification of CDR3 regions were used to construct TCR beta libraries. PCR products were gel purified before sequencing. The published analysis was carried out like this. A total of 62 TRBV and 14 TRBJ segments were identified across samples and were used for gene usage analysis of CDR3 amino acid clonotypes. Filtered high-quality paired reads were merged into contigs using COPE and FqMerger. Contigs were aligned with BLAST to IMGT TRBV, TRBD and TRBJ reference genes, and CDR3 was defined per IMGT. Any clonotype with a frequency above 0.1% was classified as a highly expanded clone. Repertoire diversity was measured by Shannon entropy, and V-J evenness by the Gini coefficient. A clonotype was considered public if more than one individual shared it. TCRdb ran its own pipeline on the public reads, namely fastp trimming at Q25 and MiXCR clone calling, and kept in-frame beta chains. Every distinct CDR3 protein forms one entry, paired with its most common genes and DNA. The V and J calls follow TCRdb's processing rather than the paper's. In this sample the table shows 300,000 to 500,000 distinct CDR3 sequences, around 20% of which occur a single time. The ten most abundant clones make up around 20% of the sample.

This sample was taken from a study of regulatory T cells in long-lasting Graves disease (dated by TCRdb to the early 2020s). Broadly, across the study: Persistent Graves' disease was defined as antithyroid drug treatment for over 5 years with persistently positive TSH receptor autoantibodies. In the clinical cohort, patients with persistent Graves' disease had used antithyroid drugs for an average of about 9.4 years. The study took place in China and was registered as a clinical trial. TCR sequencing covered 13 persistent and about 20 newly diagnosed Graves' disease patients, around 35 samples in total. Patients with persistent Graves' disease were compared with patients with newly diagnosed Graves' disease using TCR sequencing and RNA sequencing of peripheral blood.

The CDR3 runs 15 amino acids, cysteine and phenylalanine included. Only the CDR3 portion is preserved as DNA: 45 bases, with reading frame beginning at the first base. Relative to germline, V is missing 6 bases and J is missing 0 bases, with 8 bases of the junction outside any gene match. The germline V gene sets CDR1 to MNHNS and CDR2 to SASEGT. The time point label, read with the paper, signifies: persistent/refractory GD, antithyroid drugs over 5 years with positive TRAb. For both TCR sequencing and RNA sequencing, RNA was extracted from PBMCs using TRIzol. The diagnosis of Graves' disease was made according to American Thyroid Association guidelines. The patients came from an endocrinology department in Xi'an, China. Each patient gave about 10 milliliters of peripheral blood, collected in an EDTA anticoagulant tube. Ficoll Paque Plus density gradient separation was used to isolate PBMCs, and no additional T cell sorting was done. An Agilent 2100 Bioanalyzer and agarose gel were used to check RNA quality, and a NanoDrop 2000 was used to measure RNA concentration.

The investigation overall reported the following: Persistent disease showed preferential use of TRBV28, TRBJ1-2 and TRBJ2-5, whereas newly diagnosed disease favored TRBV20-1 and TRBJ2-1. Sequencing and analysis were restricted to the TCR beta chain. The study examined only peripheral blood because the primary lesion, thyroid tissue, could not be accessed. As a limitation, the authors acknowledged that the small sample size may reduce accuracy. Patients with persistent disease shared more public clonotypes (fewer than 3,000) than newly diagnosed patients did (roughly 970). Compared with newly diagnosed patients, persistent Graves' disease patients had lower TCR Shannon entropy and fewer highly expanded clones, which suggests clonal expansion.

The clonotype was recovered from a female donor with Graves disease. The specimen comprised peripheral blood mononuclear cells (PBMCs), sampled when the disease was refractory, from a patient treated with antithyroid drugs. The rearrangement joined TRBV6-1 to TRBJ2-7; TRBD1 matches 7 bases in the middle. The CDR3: CASRIRDSGSYEQYF. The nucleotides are TGTGCCAGCAGGATCCGGGACAGTGGCTCCTACGAGCAGTACTTC.